This passage covers 27 T cell receptor beta chains from one sample sequenced in a study of shared clonotypes between healthy human individuals. The method was immunoSEQ multiplex PCR; TCRdb's version includes in-frame clones alone and lacks a portion of them. The sample yields hundreds of thousands of clones, almost 97% seen once. Sequencing was done on a sample of naive CD4+ T cells sorted from blood. Stated subset: CD45RA+ positively selected. The receptors stem from a woman aged 30 to 39 in good health.

The chain couples TRBV6-5 to TRBJ2-3, with 7 bases matching TRBD2. Germline loops: CDR1 MNHEY, CDR2 SVGAGI. CDR3 length: 15 amino acids. V shed 4 bases and J 1 base; nucleotides not matched to a gene: 5. This chain's CDR3 is CASSSLLAGTDTQYF. CDR3 DNA sequence: TGTGCCAGCAGTTCCCTTCTAGCGGGCACAGATACGCAGTATTTT.

The chain recombines TRBV7-6 with TRBJ1-1, with no clear D. The CDR3 is made up of 13 amino acids. V shed 5 bases and J shed 6 bases, with 13 bases lying between them. Germline CDR1 and CDR2: SGHVS and FNYEAQ. The CDR3 sequence is CASSQSVMAEAFF. In nucleotides, the CDR3 is TGTGCCAGCAGCCAGTCGGTTATGGCTGAAGCTTTCTTT.

The chain employs TRBV6-1 and TRBJ2-5; D might be TRBD1 (5 bases). The V gene's germline CDR1 is MNHNS and CDR2 SASEGT. The V end was cut by 8 bases, the J end by 3 bases, with 16 bases between. The CDR3 sequence is 14 residues long. CDR3 coding DNA: TGTGCCAGCCCCCCGGCGGAGACAGAAGAGACCCAGTACTTC. Amino acids: CASPPAETEETQYF.

For this clone: This sample includes further DNA sequences coding for the same CDR3. J is TRBJ1-1 and V is TRBV28; D is unclear. With 1 base removed from V and 1 base from J, the gap between germline ends came to 4 bases. The germline gives CDR1 MDHEN, CDR2 SYDVKM. This CDR3 is 13 amino acids long. Written as DNA, the CDR3 is TGTGCCAGCAGTTTATTACGGAACACTGAAGCTTTCTTT. Amino acids: CASSLLRNTEAFF.

The V call is TRBV5-1, the J call TRBJ2-3; TRBD1 agrees at 10 bases. V was clipped by 4 bases and J by 3 bases; unmatched bases: 5. CDR3 length equals 15 residues. The germline gives CDR1 SGHRS, CDR2 YFSETQ. The chain's CDR3 is CASSARDRGTDTQYF. The CDR3 DNA is TGCGCCAGCAGCGCGAGGGACAGGGGAACAGATACGCAGTATTTT.

J is TRBJ2-7 and V is TRBV28; TRBD1 might be the D (6 bases). CDR1 is MDHEN, CDR2 SYDVKM, per germline. V was clipped by 6 bases and J by 0 bases, with 15 bases between them. The CDR3 runs to 15 residues. The CDR3 sequence: CASRNTGTSSYEQYF. The CDR3 nucleotides are TGTGCCAGCAGAAACACAGGGACCAGCTCCTACGAGCAGTACTTC.

This clone was detected once. The chain carries TRBV28 and TRBJ1-2; no reliable D call. Germline V lookup: CDR1 MDHEN, CDR2 SYDVKM. There are 14 residues in the CDR3. The V and J ends lost 3 bases and 0 bases respectively, with 8 bases between them. In DNA, the CDR3 is TGTGCCAGCAGTTTCGCCACAGCTAACTATGGCTACACCTTC. It is translated as CASSFATANYGYTF.

This chain uses TRBV5-1 with TRBJ2-7, with D possibly being TRBD2 (6 bases). Germline V lookup: CDR1 SGHRS, CDR2 YFSETQ. The germline V and J ends were trimmed by 1 base and 1 base, with 12 bases remaining between them. The length of the CDR3 is 15 residues. The chain's CDR3 is CASSLTEGKSYEQYF. In DNA form, the CDR3 reads TGCGCCAGCAGCTTGACGGAGGGTAAGTCCTACGAGCAGTACTTC.

This chain uses TRBV7-2 with TRBJ2-5, with D unresolved. The germline V gene encodes CDR1 SGHTA and CDR2 FQGNSA. Trimming took 1 base from V and 5 from J, leaving 20 bases between them. CDR3 length: 17 residues. The CDR3 DNA follows: TGTGCCAGCAGCTTAGGATCAATCGGCGGCTCGAGGGAGACCCAGTACTTC. Protein product: CASSLGSIGGSRETQYF.

This clone is a singleton in its sample. At one boundary the junction diverges from the germline segment, which might be a read error. The V and J genes are TRBV28 and TRBJ2-3; 7 positions agree with TRBD2. The CDR3 sequence is 12 residues long. Germline V gene data show CDR1 as MDHEN and CDR2 as SYDVKM. For the CDR3, the DNA is TGTGCCAGCAGTTTATCGATGACTAGCATCAATTTT. Its protein product is CASSLSMTSINF.

This clone came up once. The genes are TRBV7-9 and TRBJ2-1; 7 bases fit TRBD2. J was trimmed by 4 bases and V by 1 base; bases with no gene match: 16. This CDR3 comprises 19 residues. The germline V gene encodes CDR1 SEHNR and CDR2 FQNEAQ (reference sequence). Here the CDR3 DNA reads TGTGCCAGCAGCTTAGGTCCAGTTGGTAAGCGGGAAGTGTACAATGAGCAGTTCTTC. Translated, it gives CASSLGPVGKREVYNEQFF.

This chain connects TRBV10-2 to TRBJ2-1; 10 nucleotides line up with TRBD2. J lost 7 bases, V lost 2 bases, and 5 bases had no gene match. The CDR3 runs 15 residues. Germline CDR1 WSHSY, CDR2 SAAADI. CDR3 loop: CASSEPASGRNEQFF. CDR3 nucleotide sequence: TGCGCCAGCAGTGAGCCGGCTAGCGGGAGAAATGAGCAGTTCTTC.

The sample holds one count of this clone. This chain joins TRBV5-1 and TRBJ2-7; TRBD1 matches at 8 bases. Losses at the gene ends were 3 bases for V and 1 base for J; bases not matched to a gene: 9. Germline V gives CDR1 SGHRS, CDR2 YFSETQ. This CDR3 spans 16 amino acids. This chain's CDR3 is CASSSSGGGWSYEQYF. CDR3 coding DNA: TGCGCCAGCAGCTCCTCAGGGGGCGGGTGGTCCTACGAGCAGTACTTC.

The chain employs TRBV5-5 and TRBJ2-1; 7 bases match TRBD2. The germline gives CDR1 SGHKS, CDR2 YYEKEE (reference sequence). The CDR3 consists of 16 residues. With 2 bases clipped from V and 1 base from J, the junction kept 6 bases outside the gene matches. The CDR3 DNA reads as TGTGCCAGCAGCTTTATAGCGGGCGTGTCCTACAATGAGCAGTTCTTC. The encoded protein is CASSFIAGVSYNEQFF.

V usage is TRBV10-3 and J usage is TRBJ2-7; a weak D match, TRBD1 (5 bases). Trimming removed 4 bases at V and 7 bases at J, with 14 bases between. Germline assignment: CDR1 ENHRY and CDR2 SYGVKD. The CDR3 totals 13 residues. The CDR3 region has the DNA TGTGCCATCAGTGGGTCAGGGATGGGAGAGCAGTACTTC. Protein product: CAISGSGMGEQYF.

This chain uses TRBV7-6 with TRBJ2-7, with D perhaps being TRBD1 or TRBD2 (6 bases each). The CDR3 extends over 14 amino acids. V shed 0 bases and J shed 5 bases, with 11 bases lying between them. From germline, CDR1 is SGHVS and CDR2 FNYEAQ. The CDR3: CASSLAPGGHEQYF. The CDR3 coding sequence is TGTGCCAGCAGCTTAGCTCCCGGGGGCCACGAGCAGTACTTC.

This clone was seen once. The chain links TRBV14 to TRBJ2-7; 7 bases are shared with TRBD2. J lost 5 bases, V lost 2 bases, and 9 bases had no gene match. Germline CDR1 SGHDN, CDR2 FVKESK. This CDR3 has 15 amino acids. The CDR3 region has the DNA TGTGCCAGCAGCCAATTTGGGGAGGGCCTCAACGAGCAGTACTTC. This translates into CASSQFGEGLNEQYF.

The rearrangement uses TRBV6-1 and TRBJ2-3; D possibly corresponds to TRBD2 (6 bases). Germline V gene sequence: CDR1 MNHNS, CDR2 SASEGT. V shed 5 bases and J shed 2 bases, with 14 bases lying between them. The CDR3 runs 15 residues. CDR3 sequence reads: CASSPPEDYTDTQYF. The CDR3 region has the DNA TGTGCCAGCAGTCCACCGGAGGACTACACAGATACGCAGTATTTT.

Of note for this clone: Other DNA sequences in this specimen translate into the identical CDR3. V is TRBV5-1 and J is TRBJ2-5; D gene unclear. The CDR3 sequence is 13 residues long. Per the germline V gene, CDR1 is SGHRS and CDR2 is YFSETQ. The ends were cut back, 0 bases at V and 4 bases at J, with 7 bases in the middle. The CDR3 sequence is CASSLGQLETQYF. CDR3 in DNA: TGCGCCAGCAGCTTGGGGCAGCTAGAGACCCAGTACTTC.

V usage is TRBV21-1 and J usage is TRBJ2-1; TRBD2 was called by the table and not checked on the DNA. TRBV21-1 counts as a pseudogene. The CDR3 loop spans 16 amino acids. In DNA, the CDR3 is TGTGCCAGCAGCAAAGCGGCTTTGGCGGCATACAATGAGCAGTTCTTC. Translating gives CASSKAALAAYNEQFF.

The V and J genes are TRBV28 and TRBJ2-1; D perhaps matches TRBD2 (5 bases). V gave up 7 bases and J gave up 3 bases, with 16 bases separating them. This CDR3 has 15 residues. Germline V lookup: CDR1 MDHEN, CDR2 SYDVKM. As DNA, the CDR3 is TGTGCCAGCACCAGCGGCCCGGGATTCTACAATGAGCAGTTCTTC. Translation: CASTSGPGFYNEQFF.

Comment on this clone: This sample also contains other DNA sequences that code for the same CDR3. The chain has TRBV20-1 and TRBJ2-7; D is undetermined. The germline V and J ends were trimmed by 0 bases and 3 bases, with 3 bases remaining between them. The CDR3 runs 11 residues. Germline assignment: CDR1 DFQATT and CDR2 SNEGSKA (reference sequence). The CDR3 reads CSARDNYEQYF. The CDR3 nucleotides are TGCAGTGCTAGAGATAACTACGAGCAGTACTTC.

The chain combines TRBV6-1 with TRBJ1-4; D gene ambiguous. The length of the CDR3 is 13 residues. V shed 5 bases and J shed 14 bases, with 18 bases lying between them. Germline V CDR1 and CDR2: MNHNS, SASEGT. CDR3 sequence reads: CASSSARISSLFF. The CDR3 region has the DNA TGTGCCAGCAGTTCAGCCCGCATTTCATCCCTGTTTTTT.

This clone was counted a single time. The J gene is TRBJ2-2, the V gene TRBV6-5; 9 bases agree with TRBD2. Trimming took 11 bases from V and 8 from J; bases not matched to a gene: 6. The CDR3 spans 12 residues. Germline V CDR1 and CDR2: MNHEY, SVGAGI. CDR3 in DNA: TGTGCCGCGTGGCGGGAGGGGGGGGAGCTGTTTTTT. This encodes CAAWREGGELFF.

The V and J genes are TRBV30 and TRBJ1-5; perhaps TRBD1 as D (6 bases). Germline V gives CDR1 GTSNPN, CDR2 SVGIG (reference sequence). V shed 2 bases and J shed 0 bases, with 17 bases lying between them. The CDR3 sequence is 17 residues long. For the CDR3, the DNA is TGTGCCTGGAGTTCTGGACAGAGAGCATATAGCAATCAGCCCCAGCATTTT. Translated, it gives CAWSSGQRAYSNQPQHF.

A word on this clone: The same CDR3 also results from other DNA sequences found in this sample. V usage is TRBV9 and J usage is TRBJ2-3; the D is unclear. The CDR3 totals 13 residues. Trimming took 2 bases from V and 1 from J, leaving 5 bases between them. Germline CDR1 reads SGDLS; CDR2 reads YYNGEE. For the CDR3, the DNA is TGTGCCAGCAGCGTTGGGGGCACAGATACGCAGTATTTT. Its protein product is CASSVGGTDTQYF.

This chain joins TRBV7-7 and TRBJ2-1, with TRBD2 identical over 7 bases. Germline V CDR1 and CDR2: SSHAT, FNYEAQ (reference sequence). After removal of 1 base from V and 6 bases from J, the junction contained 6 bases not matched to a gene. This CDR3 has 15 amino acids. The CDR3 is CASSLEREAFNEQFF. DNA for the CDR3: TGTGCCAGCAGCTTAGAGCGGGAAGCCTTCAATGAGCAGTTCTTC.